Below, one T cell receptor beta chain is given with its context. This entry comes from a study of early T cells in non-severe SARS-CoV-2 infection. Background on the study: Alpha and beta chains were unpaired, from unsorted whole-blood bulk RNA.

Deletions cut 1 base from V and 5 bases from J, with 4 bases between. This CDR3 contains 12 residues. The germline V gene encodes CDR1 SGHVS and CDR2 FNYEAQ. Researchers tagged individual cDNA molecules with unique molecular identifiers. TCRdb called the 5' RACE reads again in MiXCR, with one record for every CDR3 protein. This table holds about 77,000 distinct CDR3 sequences, about 15% found once. The sequencing sample was made of whole blood. This TCR derives from an adult who was a healthcare worker with PCR-confirmed SARS-CoV-2 infection or an uninfected control (not recorded which). J is TRBJ2-3 and V is TRBV7-6; D is uncertain. CDR3 in amino acids: CASSLVGDTQYF. The CDR3 DNA is TGTGCCAGCAGCTTAGTCGGAGATACGCAGTATTTT. Filled out from reference TRBV7-6 and TRBJ2-3, the complete variable domain reads GAGVSQSPRYKVTKRGQDVALRCDPISGHVSLYWYRQALGQGPEFLTYFNYEAQQDKSGLPNDRFSAERPEGSISTLTIQRTEQRDSAMYRCASSLVGDTQYFGPGTRLTVL.